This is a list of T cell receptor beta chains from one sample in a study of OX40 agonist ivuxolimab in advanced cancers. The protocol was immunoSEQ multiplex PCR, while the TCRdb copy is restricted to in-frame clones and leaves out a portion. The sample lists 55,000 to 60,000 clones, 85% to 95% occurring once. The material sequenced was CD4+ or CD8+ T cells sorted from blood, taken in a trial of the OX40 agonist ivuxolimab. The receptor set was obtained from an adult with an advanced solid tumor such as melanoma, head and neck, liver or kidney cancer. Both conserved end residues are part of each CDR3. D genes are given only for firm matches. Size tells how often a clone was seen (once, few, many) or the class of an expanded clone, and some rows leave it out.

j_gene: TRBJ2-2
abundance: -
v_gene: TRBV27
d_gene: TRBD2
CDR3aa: CASSGLAGGPVGTGELFF
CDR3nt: TGTGCCAGCAGTGGACTAGCGGGAGGGCCAGTGGGCACCGGGGAGCTGTTTTTT

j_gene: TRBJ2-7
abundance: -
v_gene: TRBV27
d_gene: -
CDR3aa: CASSLFGRTSSYEQYF
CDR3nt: TGTGCCAGCAGCCTGTTCGGGCGGACAAGCTCCTACGAGCAGTACTTC

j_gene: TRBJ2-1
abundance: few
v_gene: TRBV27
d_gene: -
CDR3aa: CASSLWAGGGGDEQFF
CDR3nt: TGTGCCAGCAGTTTATGGGCTGGGGGTGGTGGCGATGAGCAGTTCTTC

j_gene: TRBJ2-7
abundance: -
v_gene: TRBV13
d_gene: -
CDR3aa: CASSDTERGLGYEQYF
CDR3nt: TGTGCCAGCAGCGATACCGAGAGGGGCCTGGGCTACGAGCAGTACTTC

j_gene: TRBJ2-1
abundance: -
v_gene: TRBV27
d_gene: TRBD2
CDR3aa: CASTTGTSGYNEQFF
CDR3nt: TGTGCCAGCACAACCGGGACTAGCGGTTACAATGAGCAGTTCTTC

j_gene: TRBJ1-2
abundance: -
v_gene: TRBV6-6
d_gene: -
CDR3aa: CATLGPEGAPSGYTF
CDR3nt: TGTGCCACCCTCGGTCCCGAGGGCGCTCCCTCTGGCTACACCTTC

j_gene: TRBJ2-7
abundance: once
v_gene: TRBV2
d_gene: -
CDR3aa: CASSEELDYYEQYF
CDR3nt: TGTGCCAGCAGTGAAGAGCTAGACTACTACGAGCAGTACTTC

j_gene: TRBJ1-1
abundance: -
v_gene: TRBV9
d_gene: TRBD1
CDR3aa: CASSVAYLEGGTDTEAFF
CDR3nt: TGTGCCAGCAGCGTAGCTTATCTGGAGGGTGGGACAGACACTGAAGCTTTCTTT

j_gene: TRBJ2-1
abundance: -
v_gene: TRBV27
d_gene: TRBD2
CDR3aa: CASSLLLSRGVGNEQFF
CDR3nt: TGTGCCAGCAGCCTCCTTCTTTCGCGGGGGGTTGGGAATGAGCAGTTCTTC

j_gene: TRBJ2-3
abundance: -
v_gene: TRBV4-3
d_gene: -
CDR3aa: CASSQDAYPDPDTQYF
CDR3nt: TGCGCCAGCAGCCAAGACGCGTACCCGGATCCAGATACGCAGTATTTT

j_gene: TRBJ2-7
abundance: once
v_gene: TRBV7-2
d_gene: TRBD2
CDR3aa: CASRPSGFAYEQYF
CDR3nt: TGTGCCAGCAGACCTAGCGGGTTCGCCTACGAGCAGTACTTC

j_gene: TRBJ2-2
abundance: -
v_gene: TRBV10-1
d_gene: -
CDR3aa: CASSESRATGELFF
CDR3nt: TGCGCCAGCAGTGAGTCTCGAGCAACCGGGGAGCTGTTTTTT

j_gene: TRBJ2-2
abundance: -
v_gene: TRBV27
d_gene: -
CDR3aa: CASSLWPGGTGELFF
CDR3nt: TGTGCCAGCAGTTTATGGCCAGGGGGGACCGGGGAGCTGTTTTTT

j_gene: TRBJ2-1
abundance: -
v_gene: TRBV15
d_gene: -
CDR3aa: CATSNGGNTYNEQFF
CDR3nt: TGTGCCACCTCGAATGGAGGGAACACCTACAATGAGCAGTTCTTC

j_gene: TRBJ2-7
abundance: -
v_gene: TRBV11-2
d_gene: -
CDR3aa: CASSPWNRPFYEQYF
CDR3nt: TGTGCCAGCAGCCCGTGGAACCGTCCTTTTTACGAGCAGTACTTC

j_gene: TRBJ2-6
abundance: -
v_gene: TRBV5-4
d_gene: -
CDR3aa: CASRPSTGANVLTF
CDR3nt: TGTGCCAGCAGGCCCTCTACGGGGGCCAACGTCCTGACTTTC

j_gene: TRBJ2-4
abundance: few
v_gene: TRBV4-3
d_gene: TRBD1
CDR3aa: CASSHYRGLKNIQYF
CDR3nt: TGCGCCAGCAGCCACTACAGGGGGCTAAAAAACATTCAGTACTTC

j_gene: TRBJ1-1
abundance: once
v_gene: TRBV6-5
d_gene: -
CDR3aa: CASGALNTEAFF
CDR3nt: TGTGCCTCGGGGGCTTTGAACACTGAAGCTTTCTTT

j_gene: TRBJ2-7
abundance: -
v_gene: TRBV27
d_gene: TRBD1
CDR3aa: CASSSILGQLYEQYF
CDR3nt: TGTGCCAGCAGTTCTATACTGGGACAGTTATACGAGCAGTACTTC

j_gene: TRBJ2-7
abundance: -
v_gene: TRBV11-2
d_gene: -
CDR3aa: CASSYYYEQYF
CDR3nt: TGTGCCAGCAGCTACTACTACGAGCAGTACTTC

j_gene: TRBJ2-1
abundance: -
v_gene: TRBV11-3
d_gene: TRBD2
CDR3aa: CASSPSGWDNEQFF
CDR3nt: TGTGCCAGCAGCCCTAGCGGGTGGGACAATGAGCAGTTCTTC

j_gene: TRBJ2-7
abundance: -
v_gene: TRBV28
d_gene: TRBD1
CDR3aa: CASRPPGQAPYEQYF
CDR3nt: TGTGCCAGCAGACCTCCGGGACAGGCTCCCTACGAGCAGTACTTC

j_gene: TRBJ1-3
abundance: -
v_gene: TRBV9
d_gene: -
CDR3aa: CASSVDRGDGNTIYF
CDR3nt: TGTGCCAGCAGCGTAGACCGAGGTGACGGAAACACCATATATTTT

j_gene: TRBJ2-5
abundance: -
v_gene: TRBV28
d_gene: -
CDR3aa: CASSLGFGEETQYF
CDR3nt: TGTGCCAGCAGTTTAGGGTTTGGGGAAGAGACCCAGTACTTC

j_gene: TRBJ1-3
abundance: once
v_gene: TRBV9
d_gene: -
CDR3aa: CASSVQDHSGNTIYF
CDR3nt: TGTGCCAGCAGCGTCCAGGACCACTCTGGAAACACCATATATTTT

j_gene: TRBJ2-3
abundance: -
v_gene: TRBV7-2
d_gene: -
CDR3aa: CASTFLRSTDTQYF
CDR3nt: TGTGCCAGCACCTTCTTAAGAAGCACAGATACGCAGTATTTT

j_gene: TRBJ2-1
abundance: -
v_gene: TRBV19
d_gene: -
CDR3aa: CASSRTGEQFF
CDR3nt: TGTGCCAGTAGCCGGACGGGTGAGCAGTTCTTC

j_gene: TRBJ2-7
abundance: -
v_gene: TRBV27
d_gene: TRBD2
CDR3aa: CATQTSGLTYEQYF
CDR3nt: TGTGCCACCCAGACTAGCGGACTTACCTACGAGCAGTACTTC

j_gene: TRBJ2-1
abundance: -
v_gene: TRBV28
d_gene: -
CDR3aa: CASSFPYNEQFF
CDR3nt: TGTGCCAGCAGTTTCCCGTACAATGAGCAGTTCTTC

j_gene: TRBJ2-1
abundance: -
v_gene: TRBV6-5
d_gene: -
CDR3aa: CASSPVSYNEQFF
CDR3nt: TGTGCCAGCTCCCCCGTTAGCTACAATGAGCAGTTCTTC

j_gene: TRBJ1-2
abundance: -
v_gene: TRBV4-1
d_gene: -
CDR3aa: CASSQDLQQGYGYTF
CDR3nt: TGCGCCAGCAGCCAAGATCTTCAGCAAGGCTATGGCTACACCTTC

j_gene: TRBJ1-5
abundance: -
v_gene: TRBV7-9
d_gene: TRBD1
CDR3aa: CASSFQGASNQPQHF
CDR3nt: TGTGCCAGCAGCTTCCAGGGGGCAAGCAATCAGCCCCAGCATTTT

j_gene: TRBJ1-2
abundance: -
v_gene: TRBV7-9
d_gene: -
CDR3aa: CASSSDGGSGYTF
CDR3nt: TGTGCCAGCAGCTCGGATGGAGGTTCTGGCTACACCTTC

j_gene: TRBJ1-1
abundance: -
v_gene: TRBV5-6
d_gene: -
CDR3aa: CASSLTVPNTEAFF
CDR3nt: TGTGCCAGCAGCCTGACAGTTCCGAACACTGAAGCTTTCTTT

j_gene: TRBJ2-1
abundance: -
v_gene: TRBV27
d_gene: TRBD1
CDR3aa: CASSRDRGRAFEQFF
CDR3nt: TGTGCCAGCAGTAGGGACAGGGGGCGAGCTTTTGAGCAGTTCTTC

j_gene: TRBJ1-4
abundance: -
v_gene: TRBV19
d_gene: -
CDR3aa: CASRSEGSLNEKLFF
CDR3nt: TGTGCCAGTAGAAGTGAAGGGAGCCTAAATGAAAAACTGTTTTTT

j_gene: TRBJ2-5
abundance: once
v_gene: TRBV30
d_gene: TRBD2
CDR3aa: CAWSLPPGREGIQETQYF
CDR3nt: TGTGCCTGGAGTCTCCCCCCTGGGCGGGAGGGGATCCAAGAGACCCAGTACTTC